This is a list of T cell receptor beta chains from one sample in a study of T cells in Graves' hyperthyroidism and ophthalmopathy. From the multiplex PCR reads, TCRdb called clonotypes with MiXCR, one entry per CDR3 protein. There are some 560,000 distinct CDR3 sequences in the sample; 14% occur only once, and approximately 15% lies in the top ten. Specimen: blood. The receptor set was obtained from a woman aged 40 to 50 with Graves' hyperthyroidism. Both conserved end residues are part of each CDR3. Fields, in order: clone size, J gene, V gene, D gene, CDR3 protein, CDR3 DNA. D genes are given only for firm matches. Clone size appears in some rows only: once, few, many, or a class for an expanded clone.

>many|TRBJ1-1|TRBV6-2/TRBV6-3|-
CASSYSVGTGANTEAFF
TGTGCCAGCAGTTACTCCGTCGGGACTGGGGCGAACACTGAAGCTTTCTTT
>-|TRBJ1-2|TRBV11-1|-
CASSPGGHLGYTF
TGTGCCAGCAGCCCGGGGGGCCACCTTGGCTACACCTTC
>-|TRBJ2-5|TRBV10-3|-
CAIRGGGELYF
TGTGCCATCAGGGGGGGTGGAGAGTTGTACTTC
>-|TRBJ2-7|TRBV29-1|-
CSVEGSYEQYF
TGCAGCGTTGAAGGGTCCTACGAGCAGTACTTC
>many|TRBJ2-2|TRBV9|TRBD2
CASSSEGLAGNYGELFF
TGTGCCAGCAGCTCCGAGGGACTAGCGGGAAACTACGGGGAGCTGTTTTTT
>few|TRBJ2-1|TRBV5-6|TRBD2
CASSQATSGSLNEQFF
TGTGCCAGCAGCCAAGCAACTAGCGGGAGTCTGAATGAGCAGTTCTTC
>few|TRBJ1-4|TRBV10-3|-
CASSFGGVRDEKLFF
TGTGCCAGCAGTTTCGGGGGGGTAAGAGACGAAAAACTGTTTTTT
>many|TRBJ2-2|TRBV11-2|-
CASRFRVTGELFF
TGTGCCAGCAGGTTCAGGGTCACCGGGGAGCTGTTTTTT
>-|TRBJ2-7|TRBV10-3|-
CAISEIMAYEQYF
TGTGCCATCAGTGAGATAATGGCCTACGAGCAGTACTTC
>many|TRBJ1-2|TRBV15|TRBD1
CATSSDRGSGYGYTF
TGTGCCACCAGCAGTGACAGGGGATCGGGCTATGGCTACACCTTC
>few|TRBJ2-1|TRBV13|-
CASSPSERLMKKFF
TGTGCCAGCAGCCCCTCGGAGCGGCTAATGAAAAAGTTCTTC
>-|TRBJ2-1|TRBV12-3/TRBV12-4|TRBD2
CAIKREIYNEQFF
TGTGCCATCAAGCGGGAGATCTACAATGAGCAGTTCTTC
>-|TRBJ1-1|TRBV9|-
CASSKVQGGTEAFF
TGTGCCAGCAGCAAAGTCCAGGGAGGCACTGAAGCTTTCTTT
>-|TRBJ2-7|TRBV11-3|TRBD2
CASSPPGGPSASEQYF
TGTGCCAGCAGCCCCCCGGGAGGGCCTTCCGCCAGCGAGCAGTACTTC
>many|TRBJ2-3|TRBV7-9|TRBD2
CASSYTSGNTDTQYF
TGTGCCAGCAGTTATACTAGCGGGAACACAGATACGCAGTATTTT
>-|TRBJ2-2|TRBV7-9|-
CASSLTTSGELFF
TGTGCCAGCAGCTTAACGACTTCCGGGGAGCTGTTTTTT
>many|TRBJ2-1|TRBV7-9|TRBD2
CASSPSEGLAGVILYNEQFF
TGTGCCAGCAGCCCCTCCGAGGGCCTAGCGGGAGTGATACTGTACAATGAGCAGTTCTTC
>-|TRBJ2-5|TRBV2|TRBD1
CASSAGTGVQETQYF
TGTGCCAGCAGTGCCGGGACAGGGGTCCAAGAGACCCAGTACTTC
>many|TRBJ2-1|TRBV12-3/TRBV12-4|TRBD2
CASSPGLAGGHEQFF
TGTGCCAGCAGCCCTGGACTAGCGGGAGGGCATGAGCAGTTCTTC
>many|TRBJ2-3|TRBV7-8|-
CASSAGSQRATDTQYF
TGTGCCAGCAGCGCAGGGTCCCAGCGGGCCACAGATACGCAGTATTTT
>few|TRBJ1-2|TRBV7-3|TRBD1
CASSSLEGAGYTF
TGTGCCAGCAGCTCTCTCGAGGGGGCGGGCTACACCTTC
>-|TRBJ1-4|TRBV7-8|-
CASSLGSFNEKLFF
TGTGCCAGCAGCTTAGGCAGTTTTAATGAAAAACTGTTTTTT
>many|TRBJ2-7|TRBV20-1|TRBD1
CSASPGGIYEQYF
TGCAGTGCTAGTCCAGGGGGCATCTACGAGCAGTACTTC
>few|TRBJ2-5|TRBV19|TRBD2
CASSFQAGAQETQYF
TGTGCCAGTAGTTTTCAGGCGGGAGCACAAGAGACCCAGTACTTC
>-|TRBJ2-3|TRBV12-3/TRBV12-4|-
CASSPGASHFNTQYF
TGTGCCAGCAGTCCCGGGGCTAGCCATTTTAATACGCAGTATTTT
>-|TRBJ2-7|TRBV20-1|TRBD2
CSARPGTSDHYEQYF
TGCAGTGCTAGACCCGGGACTAGCGACCACTACGAGCAGTACTTC
>many|TRBJ1-1|TRBV18|-
CASSQQMNTEAFF
TGTGCCAGCTCACAACAAATGAACACTGAAGCTTTCTTT
>many|TRBJ1-5|TRBV6-2/TRBV6-3|-
CASSYPKDWGLQPQHF
TGTGCCAGCAGTTACCCAAAGGACTGGGGCCTTCAGCCCCAGCATTTT
>many|TRBJ1-5|TRBV6-1|TRBD1
CASIRDRVSQPQHF
TGTGCCAGCATAAGGGACAGGGTATCTCAGCCCCAGCATTTT
>few|TRBJ1-1|TRBV28|-
CASSSPWGGDSRTEAFF
TGTGCCAGCAGTTCCCCGTGGGGGGGAGACTCCAGGACTGAAGCTTTCTTT
>many|TRBJ2-1|TRBV5-1|TRBD1
CASSSPQGAFNEQFF
TGCGCCAGCAGTTCCCCACAGGGGGCATTCAATGAGCAGTTCTTC
>many|TRBJ1-1|TRBV11-2|-
CASSLEGRRAFF
TGTGCCAGCAGCTTAGAAGGCCGAAGGGCTTTCTTT
>-|TRBJ1-1|TRBV3-1|-
CASSQVWGSTEAFF
TGTGCCAGCAGCCAAGTCTGGGGAAGTACTGAAGCTTTCTTT
>many|TRBJ1-1|TRBV28|-
CAPGREDTEAFF
TGTGCCCCGGGTCGGGAGGACACTGAAGCTTTCTTT
>-|TRBJ2-7|TRBV7-8|TRBD1
CASSPSDRAGEQYF
TGTGCCAGCAGCCCATCGGACAGGGCGGGCGAGCAGTACTTC
>few|TRBJ2-3|TRBV6-2/TRBV6-3|-
CASRQTTTDTQYF
TGTGCCAGCAGGCAAACTACCACAGATACGCAGTATTTT
>many|TRBJ2-7|TRBV3-1|-
CASSDVGDTEQYF
TGTGCCAGCAGCGACGTAGGGGACACCGAGCAGTACTTC
>few|TRBJ2-7|TRBV6-1|TRBD1
CASSQGQGQGGYEQYF
TGTGCCAGCAGTCAAGGACAGGGACAGGGCGGCTACGAGCAGTACTTC
>few|TRBJ1-2|TRBV20-1|-
CSARMALRTENYGYTF
TGCAGTGCTAGAATGGCCCTTAGGACAGAAAACTATGGCTACACCTTC
>many|TRBJ2-5|TRBV19|-
CASSIWRYQETQYF
TGTGCCAGTAGTATCTGGAGGTACCAAGAGACCCAGTACTTC
>many|TRBJ2-7|TRBV3-1|-
CASSRRTDSSYEQYF
TGTGCCAGCAGCCGAAGGACGGACAGCTCCTACGAGCAGTACTTC
>many|TRBJ2-3|TRBV5-5|-
CASSLGVATDTQYF
TGTGCCAGCAGCCTGGGGGTTGCCACAGATACGCAGTATTTT
>many|TRBJ2-7|TRBV5-1|TRBD1
CASSPGQGVSEQYF
TGCGCCAGCAGCCCGGGACAGGGTGTCTCCGAGCAGTACTTC
>many|TRBJ2-5|TRBV29-1|TRBD1
CSAIPQGAGETQYF
TGCAGCGCCATCCCACAGGGGGCCGGGGAGACCCAGTACTTC
>-|TRBJ1-1|TRBV11-2|TRBD1
CASSLDRGLMNTEAFF
TGTGCCAGCAGCTTAGACAGGGGGTTGATGAACACTGAAGCTTTCTTT
>many|TRBJ2-1|TRBV11-3|-
CASSLGYRESYNEQFF
TGTGCCAGCAGCTTGGGATACAGGGAGTCCTACAATGAGCAGTTCTTC
>many|TRBJ2-1|TRBV28|-
CASSSLPGYNEQFF
TGTGCCAGCAGCTCACTCCCAGGGTACAATGAGCAGTTCTTC
>few|TRBJ2-2|TRBV9|TRBD2
CASSVGLAGGVGELFF
TGTGCCAGCAGCGTTGGGCTAGCGGGAGGGGTTGGGGAGCTGTTTTTT
>few|TRBJ2-4|TRBV20-1|-
CSAGWGPENIQYF
TGCAGTGCGGGCTGGGGGCCGGAAAACATTCAGTACTTC
>many|TRBJ1-5|TRBV12-3/TRBV12-4|TRBD1
CASKPGQGRQPQHF
TGTGCCAGCAAACCGGGACAGGGAAGGCAGCCCCAGCATTTT